Below are 3 T cell receptor beta chains sequenced from a single sample in a study of blood T cell repertoires in COVID-19 (dated by TCRdb to between 2020 and 2021). Library construction relied on the immunoSEQ multiplex PCR assay. TCRdb's version of the immuneACCESS table is confined to in-frame rearrangements and falls short of the full clone set. An unresolved V gene accounts for under half of the shortfall where checked; the remainder is of unknown origin. This sample has hundreds of thousands of clones in its table, and roughly 85% of those were observed once. Together, the top ten hold 9.1% of the sample. Sequencing input: PBMCs or T cells enriched from blood (not recorded which). These receptors were obtained from a woman aged 45-65 years with acute COVID-19.

The chain joins TRBV9 to TRBJ2-1, with TRBD1 identical over 11 bases. CDR3 length: 18 amino acids. V lost 3 bases, J lost 0 bases, and 8 bases stayed unmatched. Germline V gives CDR1 SGDLS, CDR2 YYNGEE. CDR3 protein: CASSENTGTGGSYNEQFF. In DNA form, the CDR3 reads TGTGCCAGCAGCGAAAACACCGGGACAGGGGGCTCCTACAATGAGCAGTTCTTC.

The genes are TRBV19 and TRBJ1-3, with 9 positions matching TRBD1. Trimming removed 5 bases from V and 4 bases from J; junction bases left unmatched: 6. The CDR3 extends over 15 amino acids. The germline V gene has CDR1 LNHDA and CDR2 SQIVND (reference sequence). CDR3 sequence reads: CASSAGQGKGNTIYF. The CDR3 nucleotides read TGTGCCAGTAGTGCCGGACAGGGGAAAGGAAACACCATATATTTT.

This clone was picked up many times. The chain combines TRBV5-5 with TRBJ1-5, with TRBD1 identical over 9 bases. V lost 3 bases, J lost 2 bases, and 9 bases stayed unmatched. Germline V CDR1 and CDR2: SGHKS, YYEKEE (reference sequence). This CDR3 is 17 amino acids long. The chain's CDR3 is CASSWWGQGKGNQPQHF. CDR3 in DNA: TGTGCCAGCAGCTGGTGGGGACAGGGTAAGGGCAATCAGCCCCAGCATTTT.